Below, one T cell receptor beta chain is given with its context. The Seattle site enrolled patients during active infection and followed them longitudinally. The sample is drawn from a study of blood T cell repertoires in COVID-19. The germline CDR1 and CDR2 sequences are MNHNY and SVGAGI (reference sequence). V was shortened by 8 bases and J by 0 bases, with 8 bases between the two germline ends. The CDR3 is 13 residues long. Repertoires were generated with immunoSEQ multiplex PCR, while TCRdb's copy carries only in-frame clones and drops some. This sample has about 310,000 clones; almost 90% occur once, and the top ten carry around 0.93%.

This clonotype originated in a woman in her forties with COVID-19, enrolled during active disease. The chain has TRBV6-6 and TRBJ2-4, with D maybe TRBD2 (6 bases). Sequenced: peripheral blood. This CDR3 reads CASGGIAKNIQYF. DNA for the CDR3: TGTGCCAGCGGGGGGATAGCCAAAAACATTCAGTACTTC.